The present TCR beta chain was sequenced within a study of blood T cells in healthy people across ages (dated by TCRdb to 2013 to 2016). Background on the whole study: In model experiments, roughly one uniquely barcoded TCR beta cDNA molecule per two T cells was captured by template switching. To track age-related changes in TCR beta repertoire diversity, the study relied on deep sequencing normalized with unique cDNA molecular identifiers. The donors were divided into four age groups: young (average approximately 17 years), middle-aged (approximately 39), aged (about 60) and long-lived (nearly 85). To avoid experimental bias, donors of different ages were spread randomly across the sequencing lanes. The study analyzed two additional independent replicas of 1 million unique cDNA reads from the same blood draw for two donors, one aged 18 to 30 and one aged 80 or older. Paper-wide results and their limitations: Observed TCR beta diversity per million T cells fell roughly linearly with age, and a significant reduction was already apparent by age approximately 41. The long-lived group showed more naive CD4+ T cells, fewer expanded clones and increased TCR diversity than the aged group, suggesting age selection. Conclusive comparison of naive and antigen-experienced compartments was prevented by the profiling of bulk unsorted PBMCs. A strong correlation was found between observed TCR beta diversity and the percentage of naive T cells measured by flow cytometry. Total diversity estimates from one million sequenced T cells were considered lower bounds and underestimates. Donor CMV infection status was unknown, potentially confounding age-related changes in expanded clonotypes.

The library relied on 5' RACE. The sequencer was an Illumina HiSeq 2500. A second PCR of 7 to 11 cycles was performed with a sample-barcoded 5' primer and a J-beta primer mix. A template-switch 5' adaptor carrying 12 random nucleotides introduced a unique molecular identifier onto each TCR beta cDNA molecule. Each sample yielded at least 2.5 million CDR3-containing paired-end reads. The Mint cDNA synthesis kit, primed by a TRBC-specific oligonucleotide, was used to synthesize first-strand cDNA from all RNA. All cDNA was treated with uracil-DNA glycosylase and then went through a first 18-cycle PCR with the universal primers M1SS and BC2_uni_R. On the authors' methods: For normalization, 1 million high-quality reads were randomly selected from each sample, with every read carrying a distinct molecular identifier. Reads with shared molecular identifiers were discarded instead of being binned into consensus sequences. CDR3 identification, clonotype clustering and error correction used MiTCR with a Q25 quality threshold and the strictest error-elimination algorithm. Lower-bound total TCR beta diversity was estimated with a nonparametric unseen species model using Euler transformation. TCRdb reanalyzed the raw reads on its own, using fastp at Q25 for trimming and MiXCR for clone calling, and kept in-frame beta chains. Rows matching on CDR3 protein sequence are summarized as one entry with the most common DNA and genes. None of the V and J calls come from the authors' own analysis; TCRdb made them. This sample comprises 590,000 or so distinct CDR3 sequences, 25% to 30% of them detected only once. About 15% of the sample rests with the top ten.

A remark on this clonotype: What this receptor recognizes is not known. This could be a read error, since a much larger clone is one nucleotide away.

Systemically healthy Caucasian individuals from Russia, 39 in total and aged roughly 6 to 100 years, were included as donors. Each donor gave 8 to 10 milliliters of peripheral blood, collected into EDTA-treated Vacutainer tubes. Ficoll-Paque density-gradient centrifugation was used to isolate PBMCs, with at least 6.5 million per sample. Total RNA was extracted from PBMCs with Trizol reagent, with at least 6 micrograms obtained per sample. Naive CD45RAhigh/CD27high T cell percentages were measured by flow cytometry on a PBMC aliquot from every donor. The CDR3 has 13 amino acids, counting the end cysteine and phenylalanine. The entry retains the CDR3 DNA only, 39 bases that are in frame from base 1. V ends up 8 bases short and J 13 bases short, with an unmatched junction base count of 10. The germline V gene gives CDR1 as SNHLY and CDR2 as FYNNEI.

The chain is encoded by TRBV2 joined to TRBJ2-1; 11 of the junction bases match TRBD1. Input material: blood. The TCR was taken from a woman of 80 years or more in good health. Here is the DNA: TGTGCCAGCGCAATGGGACAGGGGGAGACCCAGTTCTTC. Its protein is CASAMGQGETQFF. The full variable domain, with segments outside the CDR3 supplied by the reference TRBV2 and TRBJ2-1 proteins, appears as EPEVTQTPSHQVTQMGQEVILRCVPISNHLYFYWYRQILGQKVEFLVSFYNNEISEKSEIFDDQFSVERPDGSNFTLKIRSTKLEDSAMYFCASAMGQGETQFFGPGTRLTVL.